This TCR beta chain originates from a study of CD8 T cells in Susac syndrome. A quantity of 0.5 to 1 ug RNA underwent reverse transcription using random hexamers. TCRdb re-analysed the immunoSEQ multiplex PCR reads in MiXCR, keeping a single row per CDR3 protein. The table lists about 290,000 distinct CDR3 sequences, 70% to 90% of them singletons. CD8+ and CD4+ T cells circulating in blood were sequenced for TCR beta. Negative isolation yielded CD4+ and CD8+ T cells, and FACS enriched TEMRA cells. Sequencing used CD8+ T cells from PBMCs. The source of this sequence is a human donor with multiple sclerosis.

Here the CDR3 reads CASSEGGGNTEAFF. DNA of the CDR3: TGTGCCAGCAGTGAAGGGGGAGGGAACACTGAAGCTTTCTTT. The chain combines TRBV25-1 with TRBJ1-1; TRBD1 is a possible D gene (5 bases). V gave up 2 bases and J gave up 1 base, with 8 bases separating them. The germline CDR1 and CDR2 sequences are MGHDK and SYGVNS. CDR3 length equals 14 residues.